A single sample gave rise to the 2 T cell receptor beta chains below, sequenced in a study of T-cell memory formation after mild COVID-19. Via MiXCR, TCRdb re-called the 5' RACE reads, giving one row per CDR3 protein. Seen here are roughly 250,000 distinct CDR3 sequences, about a sixth observed once, and the top ten hold around 21%. What was sequenced was PBMCs or a T cell subset sorted from them (not recorded which). The receptors here all came from a man aged 18 to 29 who had mild COVID-19 (a few samples of this study predate the infection). Cell type and time point are not known.

This clonotype was counted only a few times. The V and J genes are TRBV15 and TRBJ2-1; 13 bases are shared with TRBD2. The germline CDR1 and CDR2 sequences are LNHNV and YYDKDF (reference sequence). The J segment lost 0 bases and the V segment lost 5 bases, leaving 4 bases of the junction unmatched. The length of the CDR3 is 17 residues. The CDR3 loop is CATSARLAGGSYNEQFF. The DNA of the CDR3 is TGTGCCACCAGCGCGAGACTAGCGGGGGGCTCCTACAATGAGCAGTTCTTC.

The chain employs TRBV7-8 and TRBJ2-7; 7 bases fit TRBD1. The CDR3 length is 16 residues. V dropped 0 bases and J dropped 5; count of bases not matched to a gene: 10. Per germline, CDR1 SGHVS and CDR2 FQNEAQ. As DNA, the CDR3 is TGTGCCAGCAGCTTAGCCTTTGGACAGGCAGCCCACGAGCAGTACGTC. This gives the protein CASSLAFGQAAHEQYV.